One and the same sample provided the 10 T cell receptor beta chains below, sequenced in a study of blood T cell repertoires in COVID-19. The table came from immunoSEQ multiplex PCR; TCRdb's copy has only in-frame clones and leaves some out. The sample includes approximately 150,000 clones, about 77% of them seen just once. The sample consisted of peripheral blood. The origin of the receptors is a man aged 55-75 years with acute or convalescent COVID-19.

In its sample, this clone was seen a few times. V usage is TRBV29-1 and J usage is TRBJ1-2; D is unresolved. Germline lookup yields CDR1 SQVTM and CDR2 ANQGSEA. This CDR3 is 11 amino acids long. V lost 3 bases to trimming and J lost 4 bases, with 6 bases between them. CDR3 in amino acids: CSVDFGYGYTF. CDR3 nucleotides: TGCAGCGTTGATTTCGGCTATGGCTACACCTTC.

The chain uses TRBV5-5 and TRBJ2-5; TRBD2 matches at 14 bases. The V gene end was trimmed by 4 bases and the J gene end by 9 bases; junction bases not matched to a gene: 17. The CDR3 is 18 amino acids. Germline V lookup: CDR1 SGHKS, CDR2 YYEKEE (reference sequence). The DNA of the CDR3 is TGTGCCAGCAGCCCCTCCGGACTAGCGGGAGGCCCACAAGGGTCCCAGTACTTC. Translating it yields CASSPSGLAGGPQGSQYF.

V and J are TRBV4-2 and TRBJ2-3; 13 bases match TRBD2. The CDR3 sequence is 16 residues long. V shed 1 base, J shed 3 bases, and the junction held 1 base outside the gene matches. Germline V gene sequence: CDR1 LGHNA, CDR2 YNFKEQ. The CDR3 DNA reads as TGTGCCAGCAGCCAAGGGACTAGCGGGAGTACAGATACGCAGTATTTT. Translated, it gives CASSQGTSGSTDTQYF.

The chain joins TRBV2 to TRBJ2-7, with 9 bases lining up with TRBD1. The CDR3 runs 14 residues. V dropped 4 bases and J dropped 7; count of bases not matched to a gene: 8. Germline loops: CDR1 SNHLY, CDR2 FYNNEI. The CDR3 is CASSVQQGAREQYF. The CDR3, as DNA: TGTGCCAGCAGTGTACAACAGGGGGCGCGTGAGCAGTACTTC.

V usage is TRBV6-2 or TRBV6-3 and J usage is TRBJ2-7, with 10 bases that match TRBD1. Germline-derived CDR1 and CDR2 are MNHEY and SVGEGT. The trim removed 6 bases at V and 5 bases at J, leaving 10 bases unmatched. The CDR3 runs 15 residues. Written as DNA, the CDR3 is TGTGCCAGCAGCCCGGGACAGGGGAACCCCCACGAGCAGTACTTC. Translated: CASSPGQGNPHEQYF.

The rearrangement joins TRBV9 to TRBJ1-2; D is undetermined. This CDR3 region has 13 residues. V was pared by 2 bases and J by 6 bases, with 11 bases between. From germline, CDR1 is SGDLS and CDR2 YYNGEE. In DNA, the CDR3 is TGTGCCAGCAGCGTTGGACTGAAGCATGGCTACACCTTC. Translating it yields CASSVGLKHGYTF. The full variable domain, completed using reference TRBV9 and TRBJ1-2, is DSGVTQTPKHLITATGQRVTLRCSPRSGDLSVYWYQQSLDQGLQFLIQYYNGEERAKGNILERFSAQQFPDLHSELNLSSLELGDSALYFCASSVGLKHGYTFGSGTRLTVV.

The chain couples TRBV10-3 to TRBJ2-1; 9 bases match TRBD2. The germline V gene encodes CDR1 ENHRY and CDR2 SYGVKD. This CDR3 spans 15 amino acids. Trimming took 2 bases from V and 5 from J; bases not matched to a gene: 4. CDR3 residues: CAISEETSGHNEQFF. As DNA, the CDR3 is TGTGCCATCAGTGAGGAGACTAGCGGCCACAATGAGCAGTTCTTC.

The J gene is TRBJ2-7, the V gene TRBV19; 10 positions agree with TRBD2. The CDR3 length is 17 residues. Trimming cost V 5 bases and J 2 bases; bases outside gene matches: 12. Germline V gene lookup returns CDR1 LNHDA and CDR2 SQIVND (reference sequence). The CDR3 nucleotides are TGTGCCAGTAGTCGGTATGGCGGACTAGCGGATCCCTACGAGCAGTACTTC. Translation: CASSRYGGLADPYEQYF. Complete variable domain (other parts from reference TRBV19 and TRBJ2-7): DGGITQSPKYLFRKEGQNVTLSCEQNLNHDAMYWYRQDPGQGLRLIYYSQIVNDFQKGDIAEGYSVSREKKESFPLTVTSAQKNPTAFYLCASSRYGGLADPYEQYFGPGTRLTVT.

Remarks on this clone: The junction and the germline gene differ at one end; a read error may be behind it. This chain links TRBV4-1 with TRBJ2-7, with a weak D call TRBD2 (6 bases). CDR3 size: 13 residues. Per germline, CDR1 MGHRA and CDR2 YSYEKL. The CDR3: CASSQEGPRDLNF. CDR3 nucleotides: TGCGCCAGCAGCCAAGAGGGCCCGCGGGACCTCAACTTC.

V is TRBV5-5 and J is TRBJ2-3; TRBD1 matches 8 bases. CDR1 SGHKS and CDR2 YYEKEE come from the germline V gene (reference sequence). V dropped 4 bases and J dropped 6; count of bases not matched to a gene: 10. This CDR3 is built from 15 residues. This chain's CDR3 is CASSPDRADDDTQYF. CDR3 sequence (DNA): TGTGCCAGCAGCCCGGACAGGGCCGACGACGATACGCAGTATTTT. Variable domain in full (rest from reference TRBV5-5 and TRBJ2-3): DAGVTQSPTHLIKTRGQQVTLRCSPISGHKSVSWYQQVLGQGPQFIFQYYEKEERGRGNFPDRFSARQFPNYSSELNVNALLLGDSALYLCASSPDRADDDTQYFGPGTRLTVL.